Listed here is a single T cell receptor (beta chain). Its antigen remains unidentified. This entry is derived from a study of cytotoxic CD8 clonotypes in ibrutinib-treated CLL. Study background: Among the patients, more than ten presented as relapsed/refractory and approximately 14 as treatment-naive; 17 to 18 showed unmutated IGHV.

V was clipped by 3 bases and J by 3 bases, with 12 bases between them. There are 14 residues in the CDR3. Germline V gene sequence: CDR1 SGHRS, CDR2 YFSETQ. Study findings and constraints: Whereas clonality rose at ibrutinib response, it declined toward baseline at progression.

The targeted sequencing depth was 1 in 200,000 to 1 in 1 million T cells. Clones were read by immunoSEQ multiplex PCR, and TCRdb kept only the in-frame ones, dropping some. The sample yields approximately 50,000 clones, around 70% seen once. This TCR was recovered from a human donor with chronic lymphocytic leukemia. The chain is built from TRBV5-1 and TRBJ1-1; no clear D. The material was PBMCs, obtained after 12 months of ibrutinib treatment. The CDR3 reads CASSSKVADTEAFF. The CDR3 DNA is TGCGCCAGCAGCTCCAAGGTGGCGGACACTGAAGCTTTCTTT.